This entry describes one T cell receptor (beta chain). The data were produced by immunoSEQ multiplex PCR, yet TCRdb's version contains in-frame clones alone and is incomplete. The table has approximately 280,000 clones, approximately 85% seen once. This sample is part of a study of blood T cell repertoires in COVID-19. Germline assignment: CDR1 KGHSH and CDR2 LQKENI. V lost 0 bases, J lost 0 bases, and 3 bases lay in between. CDR3 length: 13 amino acids. What was sequenced was peripheral blood. The sequence was collected from a man younger than 35 with active or convalescent COVID-19. The chain carries TRBV18 and TRBJ2-7; no definite D call. The CDR3: CASSPPLSYEQYF. In nucleotides, the CDR3 is TGTGCCAGCTCACCACCACTCTCCTACGAGCAGTACTTC.